This TCR beta chain was identified during a study of blood T cell repertoires in COVID-19. Study summary: The samples span acute and convalescent COVID-19 from the United States, Italy and Spain. PBMCs, B-cell-depleted T cells, or T cells provided the cDNA or gDNA that made up the material.

The table lists this clone with a count of one. Original analysis: By means of reference gene primer amplification, nucleated cell counts were estimated. Data came from immunoSEQ multiplex PCR; TCRdb stores just in-frame clones and leaves some out. V, J and clone size were drawn from that table, and D and trimming were deduced from the DNA. The table includes fewer than 200,000 clones, less than 90% detected once. The germline CDR1 and CDR2 sequences are LNHNV and YYDKDF (reference sequence). Trimming removed 5 bases at V and 8 bases at J, with 22 bases between. The CDR3 sequence is 16 residues long. This TCR came from a woman aged 70-85 years with COVID-19, enrolled during active disease. The V call is TRBV15, the J call TRBJ2-1; maybe TRBD2 (6 bases). The material sequenced was peripheral blood. The CDR3 sequence is CATSPLGGTFGDEQFF. The CDR3 bases are TGTGCCACCAGCCCCTTGGGCGGGACCTTCGGGGATGAGCAGTTCTTC.